This entry lists 21 T cell receptor beta chains sequenced from one sample in a study of technical replicates of blood from a handful of donors. Sequenced by immunoSEQ multiplex PCR; TCRdb stores in-frame clones only, minus some. The repertoire holds under 85,000 clones, with 85% to 95% as singletons. Sequenced input: T cells isolated from PBMCs. The receptors were gathered from a human donor in good health.

As DNA, the CDR3 is TGTGCCAGTAAGACAGGCCAGTCCTACAATGAGCAGTTCTTC. This sequence encodes CASKTGQSYNEQFF. V is TRBV19 and J is TRBJ2-1; weak D call: TRBD1 (6 bases). The V end lost 7 bases, the J end lost 1 base, and 11 bases lay between the germline ends. CDR3 length: 14 residues. From germline, CDR1 is LNHDA and CDR2 SQIVND (reference sequence).

The rearrangement links TRBV6-1 to TRBJ2-5; D gene ambiguous. CDR3 size: 14 residues. V lost 2 bases and J lost 2, with 9 bases in between. Germline loops: CDR1 MNHNS, CDR2 SASEGT. CDR3 sequence: CASSERAPQETQYF. The CDR3 region has the DNA TGTGCCAGCAGTGAACGCGCGCCACAAGAGACCCAGTACTTC.

This chain uses TRBV7-2 with TRBJ1-2, with TRBD1 matching 9 bases. The CDR3 spans 15 residues. Per germline, CDR1 SGHTA and CDR2 FQGNSA. V lost 4 bases, J lost 7 bases, and 10 bases stayed unmatched. CDR3 sequence reads: CASSSGQGQSFGYTF. The CDR3 DNA reads TGTGCCAGCAGCTCGGGACAGGGACAGTCATTTGGCTACACCTTC.

This chain links TRBV12-5 with TRBJ2-3, with TRBD1 as a possible D gene (6 bases). Germline V CDR1 and CDR2: LGHNT, FRNRAP. The CDR3 covers 15 residues. Trimming stripped 6 bases from V and 6 bases from J, with 19 bases between. The CDR3 sequence is CASGRGTSMGDTQYF. The CDR3 nucleotides are TGTGCTAGTGGCCGAGGGACATCCATGGGGGATACGCAGTATTTT.

Worth noting for this clone: Relative to the germline gene, one junction end is altered; a read error may explain this. DNA for the CDR3: TGTGCCAGCAGCCTAGCGGGAGATCTAGAGACCCAGTACTTC. Protein product: CASSLAGDLETQYF. The chain employs TRBV7-6 and TRBJ2-5; 10 bases map to TRBD2. The CDR3 runs to 14 residues. Germline CDR1 SGHVS, CDR2 FNYEAQ.

This rearrangement joins TRBV29-1 to TRBJ2-7, with TRBD1 identical over 11 bases. CDR1 SQVTM and CDR2 ANQGSEA come from the germline V gene. Trimming cost V 4 bases and J 2 bases; bases outside gene matches: 1. CDR3 length: 13 residues. CDR3 DNA: TGCAGCGTTGGGACAGGGGGCCCCTACGAGCAGTACTTC. As protein: CSVGTGGPYEQYF.

The J gene is TRBJ2-3, the V gene TRBV19; D gene uncertain. Germline CDR1 reads LNHDA; CDR2 reads SQIVND (reference sequence). V was clipped by 3 bases and J by 1 base, with 2 bases between them. The CDR3 length is 12 residues. The CDR3 coding sequence is TGTGCCAGTAGTATCGGCACAGATACGCAGTATTTT. Its protein product is CASSIGTDTQYF.

The chain uses TRBV7-9 and TRBJ2-5; TRBD2 agrees at 7 bases. Germline loops: CDR1 SEHNR, CDR2 FQNEAQ (reference sequence). With V trimmed by 5 bases and J by 7 bases, 16 bases remained unmatched. This CDR3 is 16 amino acids long. In DNA, the CDR3 is TGTGCCAGCAGCCTCACCGGGACTGCGATAGCGGGGACCCAGTACTTC. The encoded protein is CASSLTGTAIAGTQYF.

V and J are TRBV12-2 and TRBJ2-7; TRBD1 is the table's D call and was not checked against the DNA. TRBV12-2 is recorded as a pseudogene. The CDR3 totals 19 residues. The CDR3 spells CASRLGGRGKGVVNYEQYF. In DNA, the CDR3 is TGTGCAAGTCGCTTAGGAGGCAGGGGAAAAGGGGTAGTAAACTACGAGCAGTACTTC.

The rearrangement joins TRBV7-2 to TRBJ2-2; D gene uncertain. V shed 8 bases and J shed 3 bases, with 7 bases lying between them. The CDR3 totals 12 residues. Germline V lookup: CDR1 SGHTA, CDR2 FQGNSA. The CDR3 reads CASRAHTGELFF. CDR3 nucleotides: TGTGCCAGCCGCGCCCACACCGGGGAGCTGTTTTTT.

The chain has TRBV27 and TRBJ2-7, with D perhaps matching TRBD2 (5 bases). Germline V gene sequence: CDR1 MNHEY, CDR2 SMNVEV (reference sequence). The CDR3 covers 14 residues. The V end lost 0 bases, the J end lost 2 bases, and 8 bases lay between the germline ends. The CDR3, as DNA: TGTGCCAGCAGTTTATCACGGGGTACCTACGAGCAGTACTTC. Residues: CASSLSRGTYEQYF.

The rearrangement links TRBV18 to TRBJ1-1; D gene ambiguous. This CDR3 has 11 residues. Germline V gives CDR1 KGHSH, CDR2 LQKENI. Trimming stripped 6 bases from V and 7 bases from J, with 9 bases between. CDR3 sequence reads: CASSRGGEAFF. The CDR3 DNA follows: TGTGCCAGCTCCCGCGGCGGTGAAGCTTTCTTT.

V gene TRBV27 combines with J gene TRBJ2-2, with D perhaps matching TRBD1 (6 bases). The CDR3 covers 12 residues. The V end lost 8 bases, the J end lost 7 bases, and 11 bases lay between the germline ends. Per germline, CDR1 MNHEY and CDR2 SMNVEV (reference sequence). Here the CDR3 reads CASSTGNGELFF. CDR3 bases: TGTGCCAGCTCTACAGGGAACGGGGAGCTGTTTTTT.

The chain joins TRBV30 to TRBJ2-5, with 11 bases aligning to TRBD2. The germline CDR1 and CDR2 sequences are GTSNPN and SVGIG (reference sequence). This CDR3 spans 15 amino acids. The trim removed 5 bases at V and 3 bases at J, leaving 8 bases unmatched. The CDR3 is CAWDGSGRAEETQYF. The CDR3 nucleotides are TGTGCCTGGGACGGTAGCGGGAGGGCCGAAGAGACCCAGTACTTC.

The V and J genes are TRBV2 and TRBJ2-5; 9 bases line up with TRBD2. There are 14 residues in the CDR3. The germline V gene encodes CDR1 SNHLY and CDR2 FYNNEI. J lost 3 bases, V lost 5 bases, and 4 bases had no gene match. The CDR3 nucleotides are TGTGCCAGCAGTCCGGGACTAGCCGAAGAGACCCAGTACTTC. Translating it yields CASSPGLAEETQYF.

This chain uses TRBV7-3 with TRBJ2-3, with TRBD2 as a possible D gene (6 bases). The CDR3 has 16 residues. CDR1 is SGHTA and CDR2 is FQGTGA in the germline V gene. Trimming shortened V by 5 bases and J by 2 bases, and 17 bases separated the two germline ends. As DNA, the CDR3 is TGTGCCAGCAGCACTGGGACTCCCCACTACACAGATACGCAGTATTTT. Protein sequence: CASSTGTPHYTDTQYF.

The rearrangement uses TRBV10-3 and TRBJ1-1; D not resolved. The V and J ends lost 11 bases and 4 bases respectively, with 14 bases between them. The CDR3 is 12 residues long. The germline V gene has CDR1 ENHRY and CDR2 SYGVKD. CDR3 loop: CASFNSGTEAFF. DNA of the CDR3: TGTGCCTCGTTCAATTCGGGCACTGAAGCTTTCTTT.

V gene TRBV9 combines with J gene TRBJ1-3; D uncertain. The germline CDR1 and CDR2 sequences are SGDLS and YYNGEE. This CDR3 spans 12 amino acids. Deletions cut 0 bases from V and 10 bases from J, with 8 bases between. As DNA, the CDR3 is TGTGCCAGCAGCGTAGAAGAGACAACCATATATTTT. This encodes CASSVEETTIYF. Complete variable domain (other parts from reference TRBV9 and TRBJ1-3): DSGVTQTPKHLITATGQRVTLRCSPRSGDLSVYWYQQSLDQGLQFLIQYYNGEERAKGNILERFSAQQFPDLHSELNLSSLELGDSALYFCASSVEETTIYFGEGSWLTVV.

The chain uses TRBV5-8 and TRBJ1-1; 9 nucleotides align to TRBD1. The CDR3 covers 14 residues. The germline CDR1 and CDR2 sequences are SGHTS and YDEGEE. After removal of 2 bases from V and 3 bases from J, the junction contained 2 bases not matched to a gene. CDR3 protein: CASSFGTGHTEAFF. CDR3 DNA sequence: TGTGCCAGCAGCTTTGGGACAGGGCACACTGAAGCTTTCTTT.

The V and J genes are TRBV7-3 and TRBJ2-2; 13 bases line up with TRBD2. CDR1 and CDR2 from the germline V gene are SGHTA and FQGTGA. The CDR3 sequence is 16 residues long. The V segment lost 5 bases and the J segment 7 bases; nucleotides outside the gene matches: 7. CDR3 protein: CASSRGLAGTSGELFF. DNA of the CDR3: TGTGCCAGCAGCCGGGGACTAGCGGGAACTAGCGGGGAGCTGTTTTTT.

This clone occurred once. CDR3 in DNA: TGTGCCAGCAGATGGTTTGGAGATGAAAAACTGTTTTTT. Protein: CASRWFGDEKLFF. This chain uses TRBV28 with TRBJ1-4; D unclear. Trimming removed 6 bases at V and 6 bases at J, with 11 bases between. The CDR3 is 13 amino acids. Germline V CDR1 and CDR2: MDHEN, SYDVKM.